These 24 T cell receptor beta chains came from one sample sequenced in a study of shared clonotypes between healthy human individuals. TCRdb's table, derived via immunoSEQ multiplex PCR, lists solely in-frame clones and lacks some. The table records roughly 890,000 clones, around 92% of them present only once. Naive CD8 cells lacked CD45RO and underwent positive selection for CCR7, leaving out terminally differentiated effector memory CD45RA+ cells. The sequenced sample consisted of naive CD8+ T cells sorted from blood. All receptors derive from a man younger than 40 in good health.

The chain has TRBV6-5 and TRBJ2-3, with D unresolved. CDR1 is MNHEY and CDR2 is SVGAGI in the germline V gene. The CDR3 has 12 residues. V gave up 0 bases and J gave up 6 bases, with 4 bases separating them. The CDR3 region is CASSYSGDTQYF. The DNA of the CDR3 is TGTGCCAGCAGTTACTCGGGCGATACGCAGTATTTT.

With regard to this clone: Other DNA sequences in this specimen translate into the identical CDR3. The chain links TRBV28 to TRBJ2-7; 9 nucleotides match TRBD1. Germline CDR1 MDHEN, CDR2 SYDVKM. The CDR3 is 15 residues long. V was pared by 5 bases and J by 3 bases, with 8 bases of the junction left unmatched. CDR3 in amino acids: CASSTGGTGNYEQYF. The DNA of the CDR3 is TGTGCCAGCAGTACAGGGGGGACAGGGAACTACGAGCAGTACTTC.

This clone was counted at least ten times. The same CDR3 arises from other DNA sequences in this sample as well. The chain combines TRBV14 with TRBJ2-2; no firm D call. CDR3 size: 11 residues. Trimming took off 4 bases at V and 7 bases at J, with 4 bases between the two ends. Germline V gene sequence: CDR1 SGHDN, CDR2 FVKESK. This CDR3 is CASSPGGELFF. CDR3 nucleotides: TGTGCCAGCAGCCCGGGCGGGGAGCTGTTTTTT.

This clone came up a few times. V is TRBV11-1 and J is TRBJ1-5; unclear D gene. Trimming removed 11 bases at V and 7 bases at J, with 12 bases between. CDR3 size: 11 residues. Germline V lookup: CDR1 SGHAT, CDR2 FQDESV (reference sequence). The CDR3 loop is CAPSGNQPQHF. The CDR3 bases are TGTGCCCCCTCCGGGAACCAGCCCCAGCATTTT. Combining the CDR3 with reference TRBV11-1 and TRBJ1-5 gives the whole variable domain EAEVAQSPRYKITEKSQAVAFWCDPISGHATLYWYRQILGQGPELLVQFQDESVVDDSQLPKDRFSAERLKGVDSTLKIQPAELGDSAMYLCAPSGNQPQHFGDGTRLSIL.

V and J are TRBV6-1 and TRBJ1-5; 10 nucleotides align to TRBD1. The CDR3 is 15 residues long. The J segment lost 1 base and the V segment lost 6 bases, leaving 3 bases of the junction unmatched. Germline assignment: CDR1 MNHNS and CDR2 SASEGT. CDR3 sequence: CASSSDRGSNQPQHF. In DNA form, the CDR3 reads TGTGCCAGCAGCTCGGACAGGGGGAGCAATCAGCCCCAGCATTTT.

The rearrangement uses TRBV7-9 and TRBJ1-1; D is possibly TRBD1 (6 bases). The V end was cut by 3 bases, the J end by 6 bases, with 17 bases between. The CDR3 is 15 amino acids. The germline CDR1 and CDR2 sequences are SEHNR and FQNEAQ (reference sequence). The CDR3 DNA sequence: TGTGCCAGCAGCTTGAAGGACAGCGGAGTTTCTGAAGCTTTCTTT. The encoded protein is CASSLKDSGVSEAFF.

This sequence joins TRBV9 and TRBJ2-7; D is possibly TRBD2 (6 bases). With 1 base removed from V and 7 bases from J, the gap between germline ends came to 12 bases. Germline V gene lookup returns CDR1 SGDLS and CDR2 YYNGEE. This CDR3 is built from 13 residues. CDR3 protein: CASSVSGRGEQYF. DNA for the CDR3: TGTGCCAGCAGCGTATCAGGACGGGGGGAGCAGTACTTC.

The chain joins TRBV28 to TRBJ1-2; no clear D. The ends were cut back, 2 bases at V and 2 bases at J, with 18 bases in the middle. Looked up from germline, CDR1 is MDHEN and CDR2 is SYDVKM. The length of the CDR3 is 17 residues. The CDR3 spells CASSLLVTRTGNYGYTF. The CDR3 region has the DNA TGTGCCAGCAGTTTACTCGTTACTCGGACGGGAAACTATGGCTACACCTTC.

This rearrangement joins TRBV7-3 to TRBJ2-1; 12 bases agree with TRBD2. Germline CDR1 reads SGHTA; CDR2 reads FQGTGA. CDR3 length: 16 amino acids. Losses at the gene ends were 3 bases for V and 3 bases for J; bases not matched to a gene: 3. CDR3 amino acids: CASSFRLAGDYNEQFF. In nucleotides, the CDR3 is TGTGCCAGCAGCTTCAGACTAGCGGGGGACTACAATGAGCAGTTCTTC. The full variable domain, its missing parts supplied by reference TRBV7-3 and TRBJ2-1, is GAGVSQTPSNKVTEKGKYVELRCDPISGHTALYWYRQSLGQGPEFLIYFQGTGAADDSGLPNDRFFAVRPEGSVSTLKIQRTERGDSAVYLCASSFRLAGDYNEQFFGPGTRLTVL.

The rearrangement joins TRBV6-5 to TRBJ2-7; no definite D call. CDR1 is MNHEY, CDR2 SVGAGI, per germline. With 7 bases removed from V and 3 bases from J, the gap between germline ends came to 10 bases. This CDR3 contains 12 residues. CDR3 sequence (DNA): TGTGCCAGCACCTCGACTGGCTACGAGCAGTACTTC. Residues: CASTSTGYEQYF.

V gene TRBV4-3 combines with J gene TRBJ1-2; TRBD1 matches at 9 bases. The junction had 5 bases not matched to a gene; V was cut back by 4 bases and J by 5 bases. The CDR3 is made up of 14 amino acids. CDR1 is LGHNA, CDR2 YSLEER, per germline. CDR3 coding DNA: TGCGCCAGCAGCCCGGGACAGGGTGGATATGGCTACACCTTC. Amino acids: CASSPGQGGYGYTF.

The sample holds one count of this clone. The rearrangement uses TRBV7-9 and TRBJ2-7; D perhaps matches TRBD1 (5 bases). Trimming removed 3 bases from V and 4 bases from J, with 10 bases in between. There are 13 residues in the CDR3. CDR1 and CDR2 (germline): SEHNR, FQNEAQ (reference sequence). CDR3 protein: CASSFRVGYEQYF. The CDR3 bases are TGTGCCAGCAGCTTCAGGGTGGGGTACGAGCAGTACTTC.

This clone was seen once. The chain carries TRBV7-9 and TRBJ1-2; D unclear. V lost 0 bases and J 7 bases, leaving 6 bases between the germline ends. CDR1 and CDR2 (germline): SEHNR, FQNEAQ (reference sequence). This CDR3 contains 12 residues. The CDR3: CASSLAAVGYTF. CDR3 nucleotide sequence: TGTGCCAGCAGCTTAGCTGCAGTTGGCTACACCTTC.

The chain links TRBV4-1 to TRBJ2-7; a possible D gene is TRBD2 (7 bases). The germline V gene has CDR1 MGHRA and CDR2 YSYEKL. CDR3 length: 14 amino acids. V dropped 0 bases and J dropped 7 bases, with 13 bases sitting between them. The CDR3 sequence: CASSQDGGAREQYF. The CDR3 coding sequence is TGCGCCAGCAGCCAAGATGGGGGGGCGCGTGAGCAGTACTTC.

The genes are TRBV29-1 and TRBJ2-1, with 8 nucleotides matching TRBD1. Germline trimming cut 2 bases from V and 8 bases from J; bases unmatched to any gene: 8. CDR1 and CDR2 (germline): SQVTM, ANQGSEA. This CDR3 comprises 14 residues. CDR3 residues: CSVELAGGMDEQFF. The CDR3 nucleotides are TGCAGCGTTGAACTGGCAGGGGGCATGGATGAGCAGTTCTTC.

The chain recombines TRBV29-1 with TRBJ1-2; D might be TRBD1 (6 bases). The CDR3 covers 11 residues. Germline CDR1 and CDR2: SQVTM and ANQGSEA. V was cut by 3 bases and J by 8 bases, with 10 bases left in between. The CDR3, as DNA: TGCAGCGTTGATTTGGGGGGCGGCTACACCTTC. Residues: CSVDLGGGYTF.

The genes are TRBV19 and TRBJ1-5, with a possible D match to TRBD1 (6 bases). CDR3 size: 16 residues. V was pared by 5 bases and J by 2 bases, with 16 bases between. Germline CDR1 LNHDA, CDR2 SQIVND (reference sequence). CDR3 amino acids: CASSASQGTGNQPQHF. For the CDR3, the DNA is TGTGCCAGTAGTGCCTCGCAGGGGACCGGCAATCAGCCCCAGCATTTT.

The chain is built from TRBV25-1 and TRBJ1-1; 7 bases fit TRBD1. CDR3 length: 11 amino acids. V shed 6 bases and J 7 bases; nucleotides not matched to a gene: 2. From germline, CDR1 is MGHDK and CDR2 SYGVNS. CDR3 loop: CASRTGVEAFF. The CDR3 DNA follows: TGTGCCAGCAGAACAGGGGTTGAAGCTTTCTTT. Full variable domain (remainder filled in from reference TRBV25-1 and TRBJ1-1): EADIYQTPRYLVIGTGKKITLECSQTMGHDKMYWYQQDPGMELHLIHYSYGVNSTEKGDLSSESTVSRIRTEHFPLTLESARPSHTSQYLCASRTGVEAFFGQGTRLTVV.

V is TRBV20-1 and J is TRBJ2-7; no firm D call. Trimming took off 6 bases at V and 5 bases at J, with 8 bases between the two ends. The CDR3 sequence is 10 residues long. Germline V gene sequence: CDR1 DFQATT, CDR2 SNEGSKA (reference sequence). CDR3 sequence (DNA): TGCAGTGCCAAGGGCCACGAGCAGTACTTC. Translated, it gives CSAKGHEQYF.

This clone has just a few counts. The rearrangement uses TRBV19 and TRBJ2-2; D gene ambiguous. V was trimmed by 10 bases and J by 7 bases, leaving 10 bases between them. This CDR3 spans 11 amino acids. Germline CDR1 reads LNHDA; CDR2 reads SQIVND (reference sequence). Here the CDR3 reads CATEFGGELFF. For the CDR3, the DNA is TGTGCCACCGAGTTCGGCGGGGAGCTGTTTTTT.

This chain joins TRBV4-3 and TRBJ2-7, with unresolved D. Trimming removed 4 bases at V and 5 bases at J, with 15 bases between. Germline loops: CDR1 LGHNA, CDR2 YSLEER. The CDR3 has 14 residues. CDR3 in DNA: TGCGCCAGCAGCCGCGCGCGTGGAGCACACGAGCAGTACTTC. Translated, it gives CASSRARGAHEQYF.

The chain employs TRBV7-9 and TRBJ2-1, with 9 bases identical to TRBD2. Germline CDR1 SEHNR, CDR2 FQNEAQ (reference sequence). The V gene end was trimmed by 3 bases and the J gene end by 9 bases; junction bases not matched to a gene: 9. The CDR3 runs 15 residues. The CDR3 DNA follows: TGTGCCAGCAGCTTGTATTCTAGCGGGAAGGGTGAGCAGTTCTTC. It yields the protein CASSLYSSGKGEQFF.

CDR3: CASSFDRRKNIQYF. The DNA for the CDR3 is TGTGCCAGCAGCTTTGACAGGAGGAAAAACATTCAGTACTTC. The V and J genes are TRBV7-4 and TRBJ2-4; D is perhaps TRBD1 (6 bases). The V gene's germline CDR1 is SGHVT and CDR2 SQSDAQ. This CDR3 is built from 14 residues. The V end was cut by 3 bases, the J end by 4 bases, with 10 bases between.

This chain links TRBV18 with TRBJ1-4; 9 bases agree with TRBD1. Germline CDR1 reads KGHSH; CDR2 reads LQKENI. The CDR3 covers 15 residues. The J segment lost 7 bases and the V segment lost 4 bases, leaving 7 bases of the junction unmatched. CDR3 sequence reads: CASSLTGGSLEKLFF. CDR3 coding DNA: TGTGCCAGCTCACTTACAGGGGGCTCACTTGAAAAACTGTTTTTT.